The clone carrying this T cell receptor (beta chain) was found once. Its antigen is as yet unknown. This entry belongs to a study of somatic mutations in cytotoxic T cells in rheumatoid arthritis. The data were produced by immunoSEQ multiplex PCR, yet TCRdb's version contains in-frame clones alone and is incomplete. The profile covers 12,000 or so clones, with roughly three quarters appearing a single time and approximately 15% taken by the ten largest. General observations from the study: Rheumatoid arthritis patients, but not healthy controls, exhibited increasing CD8+ clonality with age. Antigens bound by the expanded CD8+ clones were not identified.

The healthy control blood donors were approximately 57% female, with median age approximately 61 years (range about 20-75). CDR3 length: 12 residues. The V gene lost 7 bases and the J gene lost 7 bases, with 13 bases spanning the gap. Germline V gene sequence: CDR1 SEHNR, CDR2 FQNEAQ (reference sequence). The J gene is TRBJ1-2, the V gene TRBV7-9; unclear D gene. This sequence originates from a man aged 50 to 60 in good health. Input material: CD8+ T cells sorted from blood. The CDR3 coding sequence is TGTGCCAGCACCCCTGTGGGCGGTGGCTACACCTTC. Its translation: CASTPVGGGYTF.